Listed below are T cell receptor beta chains from one sample, sequenced in a study of OX40 agonist ivuxolimab in advanced cancers. The table came from immunoSEQ multiplex PCR; TCRdb's copy has only in-frame clones and leaves some out. The table lists about 70,000 clones, about 92% of them singletons. This specimen consisted of CD4+ or CD8+ T cells sorted from blood, obtained in a trial of the OX40 agonist ivuxolimab. These receptors were collected from an adult with an advanced solid tumor such as melanoma, head and neck, liver or kidney cancer. Each CDR3 is given with its conserved first and last residue. The D gene is left open where the match is weak. Some rows have no size entry. The others give once, few or many, or a class for an expanded clone.

clone size	D gene	V gene	J gene	CDR3 protein	CDR3 DNA
once	TRBD2	TRBV7-2	TRBJ2-3	CASSLVAGKADTQYF	TGTGCCAGCAGCTTAGTAGCGGGGAAGGCAGATACGCAGTATTTT
-	TRBD2	TRBV7-8	TRBJ2-7	CASSLGGGAREQYF	TGTGCCAGCAGCTTAGGCGGGGGGGCGCGAGAGCAGTACTTC
-	TRBD2	TRBV7-2	TRBJ2-7	CASSVVRLAGYEQYF	TGTGCCAGCAGCGTCGTGCGACTAGCGGGGTACGAGCAGTACTTC
-	-	TRBV4-2	TRBJ1-4	CASSQDRATNEKLFF	TGTGCCAGCAGCCAAGACAGGGCAACTAATGAAAAACTGTTTTTT
few	-	TRBV7-2	TRBJ1-3	CASSLRPPLRMGGNTIYF	TGTGCCAGCAGCTTAAGGCCCCCACTCCGGATGGGAGGAAACACCATATATTTT
-	-	TRBV6-5	TRBJ2-4	CASRPTEVAKNIQYF	TGTGCCAGCAGGCCGACAGAAGTAGCCAAAAACATTCAGTACTTC
-	-	TRBV9	TRBJ1-2	CASSPGGIDGYTF	TGTGCCAGCAGCCCTGGGGGTATCGATGGCTACACCTTC
-	-	TRBV30	TRBJ2-1	CAWSVNRVGGEQFF	TGTGCCTGGAGTGTTAATCGGGTGGGCGGAGAGCAGTTCTTC
-	TRBD1	TRBV7-9	TRBJ1-4	CASSTQQGNNEKLFF	TGTGCCAGCAGCACGCAACAGGGGAATAATGAAAAACTGTTTTTT
-	-	TRBV2	TRBJ2-1	CASSEYNEQFF	TGTGCCAGCAGTGAATACAATGAGCAGTTCTTC
-	-	TRBV18	TRBJ2-5	CASSDSLQETQYF	TGTGCCAGCTCAGACAGTTTGCAGGAGACCCAGTACTTC
-	-	TRBV28	TRBJ2-7	CASSYLVDEQYF	TGTGCCAGCTCATATTTGGTGGACGAGCAGTACTTC
-	TRBD2	TRBV12-5	TRBJ2-1	CASGLAGNNEQFF	TGTGCTAGTGGTTTAGCGGGGAATAATGAGCAGTTCTTC
once	-	TRBV15	TRBJ1-2	CATSRDLGGGGYGYTF	TGTGCCACCAGCAGAGATTTGGGCGGGGGAGGGTATGGCTACACCTTC
-	TRBD1	TRBV5-1	TRBJ1-1	CASRSGQGAFNTEAFF	TGCGCCAGCAGGTCAGGACAGGGGGCATTCAACACTGAAGCTTTCTTT
-	-	TRBV9	TRBJ1-1	CASSANPGTTNTEAFF	TGTGCCAGCAGCGCCAACCCCGGGACAACGAACACTGAAGCTTTCTTT
-	-	TRBV21-1	TRBJ1-2	CASSKVWGQGRGYTF	TGTGCCAGCAGCAAAGTCTGGGGGCAGGGTAGGGGCTACACCTTC
-	TRBD1	TRBV7-2	TRBJ1-5	CASSKDRGRGQPQHF	TGTGCCAGCAGCAAGGACAGGGGGCGCGGGCAGCCCCAGCATTTT
once	-	TRBV5-1	TRBJ1-6	CASSRTPQENNSPLHF	TGCGCCAGCAGCCGGACTCCACAGGAGAATAATTCACCCCTCCACTTT
once	-	TRBV11-3	TRBJ2-5	CASSLSGPGKVETQYF	TGTGCCAGCAGCTTATCGGGTCCTGGCAAAGTGGAGACCCAGTACTTC
-	TRBD2	TRBV6-6	TRBJ2-1	CASRALAGANEQFF	TGTGCCAGCAGGGCACTAGCGGGGGCGAATGAGCAGTTCTTC
-	TRBD1	TRBV5-8	TRBJ1-1	CASSFDWDRLTEAFF	TGTGCCAGCAGCTTTGATTGGGACAGGTTGACTGAAGCTTTCTTT